These 9 T cell receptor beta chains originate from one sample sequenced in a study of blood T cells in healthy people across ages (dated by TCRdb to between 2015 and 2016). Library preparation employed 5' RACE. Sequencing relied on an Illumina HiSeq 2500. A second PCR of about 7 to 12 cycles was run with a J-beta primer mix and a sample-barcoded 5' primer. TCRdb ran its own pipeline on the public reads, namely fastp trimming at Q25 and MiXCR clone calling, and kept in-frame beta chains. For every CDR3 protein sequence, its rows merge into one entry that carries the most common genes and DNA. The sample records about 1.4 million distinct CDR3 sequences, around 59% of which are singletons. The top ten constitute 6.7% of the sample. The sequenced sample was blood. The receptor source for this set is a man aged 18 to 29 in good health.

The chain couples TRBV21-1 to TRBJ1-1; no check of the table's D call, TRBD1, against the DNA was made. TRBV21-1 is designated a pseudogene. The CDR3 covers 11 residues. The CDR3 DNA reads as TGTGCCAGCAGCAACAGGGGGAGAGCTTTCTTT. It codes for CASSNRGRAFF.

This clonotype has at least ten counts. The chain combines TRBV7-2 with TRBJ2-7; perhaps TRBD2 as D (6 bases). The CDR3 is 15 amino acids. Germline V gene lookup returns CDR1 SGHTA and CDR2 FQGNSA. The ends were cut back, 2 bases at V and 0 bases at J, with 11 bases in the middle. The CDR3, as DNA: TGTGCCAGCAGCTTATCTGGGGGGACCTCCTACGAGCAGTACTTC. Amino acid sequence: CASSLSGGTSYEQYF. The full variable domain, completed using reference TRBV7-2 and TRBJ2-7, is GAGVSQSPSNKVTEKGKDVELRCDPISGHTALYWYRQSLGQGLEFLIYFQGNSAPDKSGLPSDRFSAERTGGSVSTLTIQRTQQEDSAVYLCASSLSGGTSYEQYFGPGTRLTVT.

The rearrangement links TRBV4-2 to TRBJ1-6; 7 positions agree with TRBD1. The CDR3 consists of 15 residues. The V and J ends lost 3 bases and 9 bases, in that order; junction bases with no gene match: 8. Germline lookup yields CDR1 LGHNA and CDR2 YNFKEQ. CDR3 nucleotide sequence: TGTGCCAGCAGCCACGGGACAGAGGGTATTTCACCCCTCCACTTT. The encoded protein is CASSHGTEGISPLHF.

This clonotype was recorded a few times. The gene calls are TRBV6-5 and TRBJ2-1; TRBD1 aligns across 7 bases. Germline values: CDR1 MNHEY, CDR2 SVGAGI. V gave up 4 bases and J gave up 7 bases; unmatched junction bases: 7. CDR3 length equals 14 residues. The CDR3 sequence: CASSSGQGVNEQFF. The CDR3 bases are TGTGCCAGCAGTTCCGGGCAGGGGGTGAATGAGCAGTTCTTC.

The chain employs TRBV4-1 and TRBJ2-1, with 12 positions matching TRBD2. Germline V gives CDR1 MGHRA, CDR2 YSYEKL. There are 18 residues in the CDR3. Trimming at V came to 1 base and at J to 0 bases, leaving 4 bases not matched to a gene. CDR3 region: CASSQAGGLAGSYNEQFF. Written as DNA, the CDR3 is TGCGCCAGCAGCCAAGCCGGGGGACTAGCGGGCTCCTACAATGAGCAGTTCTTC.

The V and J genes are TRBV27 and TRBJ2-3; a weak D match, TRBD1 (6 bases). The CDR3 is 17 residues long. CDR1 MNHEY and CDR2 SMNVEV come from the germline V gene (reference sequence). Between the trimmed V and J ends, which lost 7 bases and 3 bases, there was a span of 23 bases. The CDR3 coding sequence is TGTGCCAGCAACCACTTACAGGGTACTCGACTTACAGATACGCAGTATTTT. Protein: CASNHLQGTRLTDTQYF.

The chain links TRBV28 to TRBJ2-4, with D possibly being TRBD1 (6 bases). Per the germline V gene, CDR1 is MDHEN and CDR2 is SYDVKM. V lost 6 bases and J 6 bases, leaving 18 bases between the germline ends. The CDR3 length is 15 residues. The CDR3 coding sequence is TGTGCCAGCAGGGAAACGGGACATTATCTAAACATTCAGTACTTC. Translation gives CASRETGHYLNIQYF. The full variable domain, its missing parts supplied by reference TRBV28 and TRBJ2-4, is DVKVTQSSRYLVKRTGEKVFLECVQDMDHENMFWYRQDPGLGLRLIYFSYDVKMKEKGDIPEGYSVSREKKERFSLILESASTNQTSMYLCASRETGHYLNIQYFGAGTRLSVL.

The J gene is TRBJ2-3, the V gene TRBV7-8; D possibly corresponds to TRBD2 (6 bases). This CDR3 region has 15 residues. CDR1 and CDR2 from the germline V gene are SGHVS and FQNEAQ. Trimming left V 5 bases short and J 4 bases short, with 16 bases between. CDR3 region: CASSRGAERADTQYF. In DNA, the CDR3 is TGTGCCAGCAGCCGCGGAGCGGAGCGGGCAGATACGCAGTATTTT.

This clonotype was counted only a few times. This rearrangement joins TRBV7-7 to TRBJ2-3, with a tentative D call TRBD1 (5 bases). This CDR3 region has 13 residues. Germline V gene data show CDR1 as SSHAT and CDR2 as FNYEAQ (reference sequence). With 3 bases removed from V and 5 bases from J, the gap between germline ends came to 9 bases. The CDR3 spells CASSFRELDTQYF. The CDR3 region has the DNA TGTGCCAGCAGCTTCAGGGAACTAGATACGCAGTATTTT.